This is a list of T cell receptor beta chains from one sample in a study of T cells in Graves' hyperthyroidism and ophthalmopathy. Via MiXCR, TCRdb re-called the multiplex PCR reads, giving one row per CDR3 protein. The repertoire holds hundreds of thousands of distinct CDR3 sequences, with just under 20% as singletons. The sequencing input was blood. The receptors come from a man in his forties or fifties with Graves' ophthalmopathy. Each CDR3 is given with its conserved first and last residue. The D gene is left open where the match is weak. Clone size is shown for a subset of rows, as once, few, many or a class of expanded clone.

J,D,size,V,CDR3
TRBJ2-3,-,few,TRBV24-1,CATSDGQVADTQYF
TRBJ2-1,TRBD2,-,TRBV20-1,CSARDWTSGRYYSYNEQFF
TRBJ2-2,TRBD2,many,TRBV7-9,CASSTERQRGGTGELFF
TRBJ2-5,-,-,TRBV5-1,CASSSGISEGETQYF
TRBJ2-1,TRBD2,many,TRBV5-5,CASSPRGEPDNEQFF
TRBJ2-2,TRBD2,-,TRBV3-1,CASSRPEVPSGPTGYTGELFF
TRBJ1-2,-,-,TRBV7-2,CASSRQKPPNYGYTF
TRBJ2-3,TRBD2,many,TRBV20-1,CSAGTSGRRTDTQYF
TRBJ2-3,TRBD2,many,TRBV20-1,CSAPFLAGGTDTQYF
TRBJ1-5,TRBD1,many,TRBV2,CASSERGQVGQPQHF
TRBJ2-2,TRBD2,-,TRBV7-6,CASSFAGLAGTGELFF
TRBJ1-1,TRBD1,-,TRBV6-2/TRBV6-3,CASTLFGQGASTEAFF
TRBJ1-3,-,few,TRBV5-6,CASFQLEDSGNTIYF
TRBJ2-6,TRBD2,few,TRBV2,CASTIPGGISGANVLTF
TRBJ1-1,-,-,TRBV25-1,CASREGSTEAFF
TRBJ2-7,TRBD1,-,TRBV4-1,CASSQPPGTGSYEQYF
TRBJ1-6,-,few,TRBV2,CASSDKGIHSPLHF
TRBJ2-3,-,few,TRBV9,CASSVRLPADTQYF
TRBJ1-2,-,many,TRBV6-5,CASSYSAAAGSGYTF
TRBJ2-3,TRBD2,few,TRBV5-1,CASSGFSGRAETQYF
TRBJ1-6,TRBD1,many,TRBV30,CAWNDRGQSPLHF
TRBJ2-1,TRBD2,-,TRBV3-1,CASSPSPGLAGGPMGNEQFF
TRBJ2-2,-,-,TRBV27,CASSEGIGELFF
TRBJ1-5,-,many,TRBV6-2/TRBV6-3,CASSYPGAGQPQHF
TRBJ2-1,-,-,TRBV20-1,CSAPRRGRESYNEQLF
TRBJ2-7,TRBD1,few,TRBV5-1,CASSAGQGFAEQYF
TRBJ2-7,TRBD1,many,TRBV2,CASYDGTESYEQYF